The subject of this entry is one TCR beta chain. Its antigen is undetermined. At one boundary the junction diverges from the germline segment, which might be a read error. The sample has other DNA sequences that encode this CDR3 too. Participants had chemo-refractory metastatic non-small-cell lung cancer and were treated with focal radiation plus ipilimumab CTLA-4 blockade. Assay used: immunoSEQ multiplex PCR; TCRdb lists only in-frame clones, some missing. The sample consists of 95,000 to 150,000 clones, over 80% of them appearing once. The data were obtained in a study of radiotherapy plus CTLA-4 blockade in lung cancer. Study-wide context: In around 17% of patients, objective responses were seen; about 30% had disease control.

Study observations and caveats: Blood saw expansion of tumor-derived TCR clones after radiotherapy plus ipilimumab.

This sample comprised peripheral blood, obtained from a patient treated with radiotherapy plus ipilimumab. This TCR was sampled from a human donor with non-small cell lung cancer that progressed on radiotherapy plus ipilimumab.

The CDR3 here is CASRGGGSGANVLTF. The CDR3 DNA reads TGTGCCAGCAGGGGGGGAGGCTCTGGGGCCAACGTCCTGACCTTC. This chain joins TRBV6-5 and TRBJ2-6, with D possibly TRBD2 on 6 matching bases. The germline gives CDR1 MNHEY, CDR2 SVGAGI. The length of the CDR3 is 15 residues.